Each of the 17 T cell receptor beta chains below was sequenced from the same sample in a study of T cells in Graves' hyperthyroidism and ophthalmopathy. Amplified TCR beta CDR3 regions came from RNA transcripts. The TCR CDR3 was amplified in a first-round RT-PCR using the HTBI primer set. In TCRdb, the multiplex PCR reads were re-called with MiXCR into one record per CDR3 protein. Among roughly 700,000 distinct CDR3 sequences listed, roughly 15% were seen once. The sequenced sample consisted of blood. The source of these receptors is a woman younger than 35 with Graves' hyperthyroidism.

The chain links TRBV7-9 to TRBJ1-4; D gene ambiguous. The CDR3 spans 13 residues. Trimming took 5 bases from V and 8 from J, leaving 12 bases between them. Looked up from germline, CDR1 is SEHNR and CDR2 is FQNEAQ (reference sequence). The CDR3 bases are TGTGCCAGCAGCCCAGGCATGGGAGAAAAACTGTTTTTT. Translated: CASSPGMGEKLFF.

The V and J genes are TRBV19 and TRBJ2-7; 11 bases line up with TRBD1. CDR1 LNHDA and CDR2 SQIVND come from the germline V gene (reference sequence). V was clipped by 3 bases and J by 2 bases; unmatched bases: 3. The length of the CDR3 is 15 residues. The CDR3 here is CASSMGGQGAYEQYF. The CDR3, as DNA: TGTGCCAGTAGTATGGGGGGACAGGGGGCCTACGAGCAGTACTTC.

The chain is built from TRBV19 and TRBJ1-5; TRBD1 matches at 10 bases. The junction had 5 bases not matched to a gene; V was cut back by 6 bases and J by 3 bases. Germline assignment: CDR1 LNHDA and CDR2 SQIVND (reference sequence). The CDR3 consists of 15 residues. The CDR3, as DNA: TGTGCCAGTAGGACAGGGGGCGTTAACAATCAGCCCCAGCATTTT. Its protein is CASRTGGVNNQPQHF.

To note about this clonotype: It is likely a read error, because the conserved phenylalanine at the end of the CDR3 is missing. CDR3 sequence (DNA): TGTGCCAGCAGCTTGTTGCGGGGCCCCACCTCTGGAAACACCATATATTTA. Translating it yields CASSLLRGPTSGNTIYL. The V call is TRBV5-6, the J call TRBJ1-3, with D possibly TRBD1 on 5 matching bases. The V gene's germline CDR1 is SGHDT and CDR2 YYEEEE. The length of the CDR3 is 17 residues. V was cut by 1 base and J by 0 bases, with 14 bases left in between.

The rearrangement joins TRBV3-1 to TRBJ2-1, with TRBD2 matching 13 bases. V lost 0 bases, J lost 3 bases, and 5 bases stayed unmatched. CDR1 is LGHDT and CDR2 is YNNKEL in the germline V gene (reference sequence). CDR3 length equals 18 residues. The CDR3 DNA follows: TGTGCCAGCAGCCAAGATCTGGGGACTAGCGGGATCTACAATGAGCAGTTCTTC. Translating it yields CASSQDLGTSGIYNEQFF.

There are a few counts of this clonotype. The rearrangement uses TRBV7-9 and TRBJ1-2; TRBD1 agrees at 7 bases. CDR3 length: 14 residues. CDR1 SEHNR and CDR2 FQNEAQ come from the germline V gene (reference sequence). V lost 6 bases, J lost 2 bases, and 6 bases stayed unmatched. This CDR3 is CASRPPGQNYGYTF. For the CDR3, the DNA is TGTGCCAGCAGACCTCCGGGACAGAACTATGGCTACACCTTC.

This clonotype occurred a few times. The CDR3 coding sequence is TGTGCCACCAGTAAACCATCGCCCGCACTTAACGATGAGCAGTTCTTC. The encoded protein is CATSKPSPALNDEQFF. The chain couples TRBV24-1 to TRBJ2-1; unclear D gene. The CDR3 consists of 16 residues. Per the germline V gene, CDR1 is KGHDR and CDR2 is SFDVKD. Trimming removed 6 bases from V and 8 bases from J, with 22 bases in between.

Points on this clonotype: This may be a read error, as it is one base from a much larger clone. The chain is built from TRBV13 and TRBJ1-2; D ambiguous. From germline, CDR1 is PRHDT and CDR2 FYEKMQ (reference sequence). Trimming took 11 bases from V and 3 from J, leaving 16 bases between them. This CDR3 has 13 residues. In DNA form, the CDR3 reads TGTGCCGCCCGGCGGACGACCGACTATGGCTACACCTTC. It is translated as CAARRTTDYGYTF.

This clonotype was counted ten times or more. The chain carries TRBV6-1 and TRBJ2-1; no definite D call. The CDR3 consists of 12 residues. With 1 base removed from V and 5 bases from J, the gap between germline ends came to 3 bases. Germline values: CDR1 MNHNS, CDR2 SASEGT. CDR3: CASSEVNNEQFF. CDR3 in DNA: TGTGCCAGCAGTGAAGTGAACAATGAGCAGTTCTTC.

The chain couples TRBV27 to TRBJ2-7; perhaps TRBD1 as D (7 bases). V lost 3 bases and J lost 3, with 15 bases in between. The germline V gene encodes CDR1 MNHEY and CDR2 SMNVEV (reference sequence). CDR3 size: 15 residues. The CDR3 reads CASSFKGGTVYEQYF. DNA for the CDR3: TGTGCCAGCAGTTTTAAGGGCGGGACAGTCTACGAGCAGTACTTC.

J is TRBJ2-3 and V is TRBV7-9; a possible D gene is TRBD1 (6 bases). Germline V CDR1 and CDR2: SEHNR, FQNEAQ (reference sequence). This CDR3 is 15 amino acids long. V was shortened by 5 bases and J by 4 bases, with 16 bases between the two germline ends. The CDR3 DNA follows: TGTGCCAGCAGCCCCCCCACAGGGTCGGCAGATACGCAGTATTTT. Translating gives CASSPPTGSADTQYF.

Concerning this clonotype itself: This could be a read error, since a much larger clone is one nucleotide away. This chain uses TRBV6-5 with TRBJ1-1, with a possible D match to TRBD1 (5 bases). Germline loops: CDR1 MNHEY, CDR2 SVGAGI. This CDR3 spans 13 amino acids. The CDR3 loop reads CASSYEGNTEALF. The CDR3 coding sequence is TGTGCCAGCAGTTACGAGGGGAACACTGAAGCTCTCTTT.

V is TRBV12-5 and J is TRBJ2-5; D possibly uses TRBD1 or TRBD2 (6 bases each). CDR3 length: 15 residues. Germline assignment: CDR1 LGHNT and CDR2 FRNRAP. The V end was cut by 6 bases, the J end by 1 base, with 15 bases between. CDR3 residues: CASGPSGAFQETQYF. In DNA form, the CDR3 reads TGTGCTAGTGGCCCCTCGGGGGCGTTCCAAGAGACCCAGTACTTC. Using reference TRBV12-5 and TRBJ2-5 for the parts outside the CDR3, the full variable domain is DARVTQTPRHKVTEMGQEVTMRCQPILGHNTVFWYRQTMMQGLELLAYFRNRAPLDDSGMPKDRFSAEMPDATLATLKIQPSEPRDSAVYFCASGPSGAFQETQYFGPGTRLLVL.

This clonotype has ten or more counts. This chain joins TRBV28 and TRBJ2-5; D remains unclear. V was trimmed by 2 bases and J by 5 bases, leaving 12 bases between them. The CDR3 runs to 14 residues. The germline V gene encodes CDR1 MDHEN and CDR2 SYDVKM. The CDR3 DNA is TGTGCCAGCAGTTTACCTGAGTCGTGGGAGACCCAGTACTTC. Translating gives CASSLPESWETQYF.

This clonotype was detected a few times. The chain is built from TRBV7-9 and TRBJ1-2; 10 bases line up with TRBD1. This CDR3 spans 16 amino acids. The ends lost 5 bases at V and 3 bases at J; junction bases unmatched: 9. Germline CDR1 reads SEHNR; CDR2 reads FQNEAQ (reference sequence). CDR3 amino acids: CASSDSRQGAYYGYTF. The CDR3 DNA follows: TGTGCCAGCAGCGACTCCAGACAGGGGGCGTACTATGGCTACACCTTC.

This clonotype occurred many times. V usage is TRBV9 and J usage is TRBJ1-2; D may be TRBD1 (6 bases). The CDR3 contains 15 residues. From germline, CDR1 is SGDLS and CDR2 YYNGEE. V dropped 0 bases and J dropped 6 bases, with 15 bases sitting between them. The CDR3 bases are TGTGCCAGCAGCGTAGGCCCCAAGCAGGGGAATGGCTACACCTTC. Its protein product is CASSVGPKQGNGYTF.

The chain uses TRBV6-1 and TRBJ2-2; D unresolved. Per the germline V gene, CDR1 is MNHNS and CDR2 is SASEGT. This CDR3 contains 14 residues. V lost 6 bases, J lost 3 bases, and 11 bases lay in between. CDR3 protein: CASSGNVHTGELFF. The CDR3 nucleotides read TGTGCCAGCAGCGGCAACGTGCACACCGGGGAGCTGTTTTTT.